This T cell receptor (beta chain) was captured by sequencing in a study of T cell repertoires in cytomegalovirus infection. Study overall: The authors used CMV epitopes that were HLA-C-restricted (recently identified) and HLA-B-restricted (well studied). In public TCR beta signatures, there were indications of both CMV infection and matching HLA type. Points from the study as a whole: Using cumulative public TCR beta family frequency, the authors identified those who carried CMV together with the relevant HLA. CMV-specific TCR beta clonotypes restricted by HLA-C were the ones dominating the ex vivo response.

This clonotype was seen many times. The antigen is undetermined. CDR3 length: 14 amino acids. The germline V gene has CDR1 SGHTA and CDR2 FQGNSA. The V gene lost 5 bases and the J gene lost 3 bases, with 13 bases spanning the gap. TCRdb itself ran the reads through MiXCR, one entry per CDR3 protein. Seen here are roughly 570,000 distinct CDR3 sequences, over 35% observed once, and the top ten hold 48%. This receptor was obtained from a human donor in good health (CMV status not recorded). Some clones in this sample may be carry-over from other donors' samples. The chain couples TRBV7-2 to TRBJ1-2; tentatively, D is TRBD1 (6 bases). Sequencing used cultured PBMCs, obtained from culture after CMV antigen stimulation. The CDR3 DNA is TGTGCCAGCAGCCGACAGGCTTCAGACTATGGCTACACCTTC. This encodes CASSRQASDYGYTF.